This T cell receptor (beta chain) is drawn from a study of naive CD8 T cells in extremely preterm neonates. Germline CDR1 reads SEHNR; CDR2 reads FQNEAQ (reference sequence). Between the trimmed V and J ends, which lost 5 bases and 1 base, there was a span of 8 bases. The CDR3 has 13 amino acids. Assay used: immunoSEQ multiplex PCR; TCRdb lists only in-frame clones, some missing. This sample yields roughly 5,000 clones, of which approximately 97% are seen a single time; roughly 0.76% belongs to the top ten. The receptor was derived from a human donor in good health. The specimen sequenced was naive CD8+ T cells from blood. The gene calls are TRBV7-9 and TRBJ1-1; D is undetermined. CDR3 loop: CASSLAGNTEAFF. The CDR3 nucleotides are TGTGCCAGCAGCCTCGCGGGGAACACTGAAGCTTTCTTT.